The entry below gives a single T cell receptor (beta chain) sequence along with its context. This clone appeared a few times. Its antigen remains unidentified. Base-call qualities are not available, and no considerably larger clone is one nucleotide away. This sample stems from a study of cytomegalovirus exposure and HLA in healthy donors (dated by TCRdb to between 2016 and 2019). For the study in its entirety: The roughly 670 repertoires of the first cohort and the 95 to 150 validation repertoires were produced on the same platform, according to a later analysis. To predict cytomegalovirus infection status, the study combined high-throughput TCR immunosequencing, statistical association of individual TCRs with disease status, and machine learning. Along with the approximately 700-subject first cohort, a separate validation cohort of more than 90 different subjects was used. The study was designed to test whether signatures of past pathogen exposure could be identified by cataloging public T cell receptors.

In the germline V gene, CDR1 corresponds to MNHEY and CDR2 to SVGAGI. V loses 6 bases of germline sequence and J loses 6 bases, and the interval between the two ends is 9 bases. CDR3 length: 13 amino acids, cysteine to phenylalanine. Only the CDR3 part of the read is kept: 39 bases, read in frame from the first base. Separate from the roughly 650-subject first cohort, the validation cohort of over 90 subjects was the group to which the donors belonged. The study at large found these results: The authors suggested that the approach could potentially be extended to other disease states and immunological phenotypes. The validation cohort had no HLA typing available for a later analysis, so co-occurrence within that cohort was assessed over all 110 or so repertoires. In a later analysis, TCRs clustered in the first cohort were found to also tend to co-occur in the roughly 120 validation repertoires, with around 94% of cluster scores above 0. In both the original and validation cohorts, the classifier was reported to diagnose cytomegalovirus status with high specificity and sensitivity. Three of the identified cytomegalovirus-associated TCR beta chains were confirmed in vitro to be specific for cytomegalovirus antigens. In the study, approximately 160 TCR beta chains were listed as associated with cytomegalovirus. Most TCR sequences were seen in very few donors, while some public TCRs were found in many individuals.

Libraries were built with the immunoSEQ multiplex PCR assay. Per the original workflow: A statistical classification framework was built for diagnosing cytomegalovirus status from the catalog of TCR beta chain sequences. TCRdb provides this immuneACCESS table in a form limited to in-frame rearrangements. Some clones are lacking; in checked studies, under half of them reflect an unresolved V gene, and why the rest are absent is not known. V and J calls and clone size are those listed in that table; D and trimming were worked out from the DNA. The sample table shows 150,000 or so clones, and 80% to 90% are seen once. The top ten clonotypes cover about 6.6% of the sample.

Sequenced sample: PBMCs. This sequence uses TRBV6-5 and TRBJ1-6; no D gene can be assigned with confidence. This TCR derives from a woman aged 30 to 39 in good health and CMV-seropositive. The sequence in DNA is TGTGCCAGCAGGGAGGCAATTAATTCACCCCTCCACTTT. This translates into CASREAINSPLHF.